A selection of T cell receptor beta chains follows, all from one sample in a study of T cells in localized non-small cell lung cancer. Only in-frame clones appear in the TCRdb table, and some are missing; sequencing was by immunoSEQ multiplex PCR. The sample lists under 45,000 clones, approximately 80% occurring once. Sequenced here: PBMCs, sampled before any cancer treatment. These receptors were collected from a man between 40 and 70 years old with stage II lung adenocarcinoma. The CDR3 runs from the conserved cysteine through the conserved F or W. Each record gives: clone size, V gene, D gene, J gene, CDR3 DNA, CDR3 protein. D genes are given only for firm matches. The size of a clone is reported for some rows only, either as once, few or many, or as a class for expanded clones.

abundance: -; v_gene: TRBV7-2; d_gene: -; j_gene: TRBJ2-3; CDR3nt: TGTGCCAGCAGCGGTGCAAACCCAGATACGCAGTATTTT; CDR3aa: CASSGANPDTQYF
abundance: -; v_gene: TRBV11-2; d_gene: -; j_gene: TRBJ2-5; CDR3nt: TGTGCCAGCAGCCCCCTTATGGGGGGCCAAGAGACCCAGTACTTC; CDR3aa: CASSPLMGGQETQYF
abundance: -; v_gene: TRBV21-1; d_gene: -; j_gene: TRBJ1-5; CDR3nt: TGTGCCAGCAGCACCGACAGGGCCCATAGCAATCAGCCCCAGCATTTT; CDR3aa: CASSTDRAHSNQPQHF
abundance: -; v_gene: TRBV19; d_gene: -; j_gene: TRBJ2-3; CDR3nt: TGTGCCAGTAGCAGCCAGGGGAGCGGACTTAGCACAGATACGCAGTATTTT; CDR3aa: CASSSQGSGLSTDTQYF
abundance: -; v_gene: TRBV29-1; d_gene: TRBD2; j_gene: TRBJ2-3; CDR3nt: TGCAGCGCTGAGGAGCTAGCGGGTTATACGCAGTATTTT; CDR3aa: CSAEELAGYTQYF
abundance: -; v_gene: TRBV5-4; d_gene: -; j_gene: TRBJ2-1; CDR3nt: TGTGCCAGCAGCTTGCCGGGGGGCTATGAGCAGTTCTTC; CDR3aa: CASSLPGGYEQFF
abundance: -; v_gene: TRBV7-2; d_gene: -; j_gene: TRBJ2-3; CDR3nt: TGTGCCAGCAGCTTAATTCGGGATACGCAGTATTTT; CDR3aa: CASSLIRDTQYF
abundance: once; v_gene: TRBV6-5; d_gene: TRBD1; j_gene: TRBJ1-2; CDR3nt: TGTGCCAGCAGCCAAGGGACAGGGGGCGGCTACACCTTC; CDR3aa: CASSQGTGGGYTF
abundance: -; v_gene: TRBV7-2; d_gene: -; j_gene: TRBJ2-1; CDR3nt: TGTGCCAGCAGCTTATATTCTGGCTACAATGAGCAGTTCTTC; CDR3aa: CASSLYSGYNEQFF
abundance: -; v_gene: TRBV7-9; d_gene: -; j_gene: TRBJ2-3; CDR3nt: TGTGCCAGCATCCTTGTGAGCTCAGATACGCAGTATTTT; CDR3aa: CASILVSSDTQYF
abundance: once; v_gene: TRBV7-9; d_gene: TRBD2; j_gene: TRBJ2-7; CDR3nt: TGTGCCAGCAGCCCAGGTGGGACTAGCAGCCACGAGCAGTACTTC; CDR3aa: CASSPGGTSSHEQYF
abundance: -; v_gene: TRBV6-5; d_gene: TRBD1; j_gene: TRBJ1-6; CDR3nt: TGTGCCAGCAGTGACAGGGGCGGTAATTCACCCCTCCACTTT; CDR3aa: CASSDRGGNSPLHF
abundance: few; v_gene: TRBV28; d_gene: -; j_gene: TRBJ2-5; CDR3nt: TGTGCCAGCAGTCCCTTTGAGACCCAGTACTTC; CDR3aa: CASSPFETQYF
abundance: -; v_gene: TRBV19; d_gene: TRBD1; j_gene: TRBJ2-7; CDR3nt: TGTGCCAGTAGTATCAAGGGGACAGGAAACTACGAGCAGTACTTC; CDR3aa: CASSIKGTGNYEQYF
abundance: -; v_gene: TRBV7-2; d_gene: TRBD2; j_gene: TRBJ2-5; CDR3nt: TGTGCCAGCAGCTCCCTGGGGGGGACTGGAGAGACCCAGTACTTC; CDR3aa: CASSSLGGTGETQYF
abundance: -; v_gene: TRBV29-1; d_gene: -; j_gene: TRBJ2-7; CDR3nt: TGCAGCGTTGAGTCAGCACTCAGTCCCTACGAGCAGTACTTC; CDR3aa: CSVESALSPYEQYF
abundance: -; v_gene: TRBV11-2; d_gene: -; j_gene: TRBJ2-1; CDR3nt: TGTGCCAGCAGCTTATCAGTGGAATACAATGAGCAGTTCTTC; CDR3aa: CASSLSVEYNEQFF
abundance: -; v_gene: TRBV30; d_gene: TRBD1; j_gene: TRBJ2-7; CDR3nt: TGTGCCTGGAGGGACAGGGGGCTCACCTACTTC; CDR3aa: CAWRDRGLTYF
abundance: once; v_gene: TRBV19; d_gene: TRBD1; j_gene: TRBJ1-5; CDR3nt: TGTGCCAGTAGTCAATCCGACAGGGGAGCTTATAGCAATCAGCCCCAGCATTTT; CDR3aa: CASSQSDRGAYSNQPQHF
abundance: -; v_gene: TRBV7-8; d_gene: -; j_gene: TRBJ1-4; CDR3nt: TGTGCCAGCAGCTTAAACACCAGGCTGGAGGAAAAACTGTTTTTT; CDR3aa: CASSLNTRLEEKLFF
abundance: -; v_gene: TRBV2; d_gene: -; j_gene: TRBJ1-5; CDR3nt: TGTGCCAGCAGTGCAGAACTCAATCAGCCCCAGCATTTT; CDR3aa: CASSAELNQPQHF
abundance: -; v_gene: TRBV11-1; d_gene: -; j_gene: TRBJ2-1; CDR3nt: TGTGCCAGCAGCTTGGATCGGGGTGAGCAGTTCTTC; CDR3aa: CASSLDRGEQFF
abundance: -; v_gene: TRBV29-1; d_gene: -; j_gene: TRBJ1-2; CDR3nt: TGCAGCGTTGATCGCGGGGCGGACTATGGCTACACCTTC; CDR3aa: CSVDRGADYGYTF
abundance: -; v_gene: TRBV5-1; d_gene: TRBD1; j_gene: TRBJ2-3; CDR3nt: TGCGCCAGCAGCTTGGAACAGGGGGGCACAGATACGCAGTATTTT; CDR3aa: CASSLEQGGTDTQYF
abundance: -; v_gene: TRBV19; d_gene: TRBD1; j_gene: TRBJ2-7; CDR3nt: TGTGCCAGTAGTATAGTTATCGGACAGGGGGCAGACGAGCAGTACTTC; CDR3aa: CASSIVIGQGADEQYF
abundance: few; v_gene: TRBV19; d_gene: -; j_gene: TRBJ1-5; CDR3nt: TGTGCCAGTAGTATTCGGGGAAGTAGCAATCAGCCCCAGCATTTT; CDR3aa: CASSIRGSSNQPQHF
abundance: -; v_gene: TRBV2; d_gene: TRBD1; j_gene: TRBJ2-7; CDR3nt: TGTGCCAGCAGGTACCTGGGACAGGGGGCCTACGAGCAGTACTTC; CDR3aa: CASRYLGQGAYEQYF
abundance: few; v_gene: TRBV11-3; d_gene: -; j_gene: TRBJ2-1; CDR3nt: TGTGCCAGCAGCTTAGCCCTGGGCAATGAGCAGTTCTTC; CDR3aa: CASSLALGNEQFF
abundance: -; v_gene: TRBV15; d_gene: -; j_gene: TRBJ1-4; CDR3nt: TGTGCCACCAGCAGACCTGAAGTAACTAATGAAAAACTGTTTTTT; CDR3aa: CATSRPEVTNEKLFF
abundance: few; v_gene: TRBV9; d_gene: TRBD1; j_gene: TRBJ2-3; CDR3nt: TGTGCCAGCGGGTTACAGGGGACGCAGTATTTT; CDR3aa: CASGLQGTQYF